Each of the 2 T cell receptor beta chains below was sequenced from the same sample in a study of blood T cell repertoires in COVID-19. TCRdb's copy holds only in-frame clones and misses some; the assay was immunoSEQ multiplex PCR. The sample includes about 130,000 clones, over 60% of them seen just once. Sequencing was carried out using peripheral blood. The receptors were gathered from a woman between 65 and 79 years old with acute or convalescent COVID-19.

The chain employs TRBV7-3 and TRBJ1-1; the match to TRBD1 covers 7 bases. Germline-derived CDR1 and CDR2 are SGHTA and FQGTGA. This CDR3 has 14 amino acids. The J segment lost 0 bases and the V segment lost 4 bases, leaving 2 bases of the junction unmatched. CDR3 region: CASSSGQLNTEAFF. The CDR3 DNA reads TGTGCCAGCAGCTCGGGACAGTTGAACACTGAAGCTTTCTTT.

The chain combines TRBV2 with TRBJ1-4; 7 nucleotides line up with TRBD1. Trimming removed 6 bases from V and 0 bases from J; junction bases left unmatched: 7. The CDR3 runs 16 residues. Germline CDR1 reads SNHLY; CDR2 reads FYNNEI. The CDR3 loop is CASSRDRFATNEKLFF. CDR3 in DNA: TGTGCCAGCAGCCGGGACAGATTTGCAACTAATGAAAAACTGTTTTTT. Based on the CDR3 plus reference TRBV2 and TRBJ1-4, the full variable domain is EPEVTQTPSHQVTQMGQEVILRCVPISNHLYFYWYRQILGQKVEFLVSFYNNEISEKSEIFDDQFSVERPDGSNFTLKIRSTKLEDSAMYFCASSRDRFATNEKLFFGSGTQLSVL.